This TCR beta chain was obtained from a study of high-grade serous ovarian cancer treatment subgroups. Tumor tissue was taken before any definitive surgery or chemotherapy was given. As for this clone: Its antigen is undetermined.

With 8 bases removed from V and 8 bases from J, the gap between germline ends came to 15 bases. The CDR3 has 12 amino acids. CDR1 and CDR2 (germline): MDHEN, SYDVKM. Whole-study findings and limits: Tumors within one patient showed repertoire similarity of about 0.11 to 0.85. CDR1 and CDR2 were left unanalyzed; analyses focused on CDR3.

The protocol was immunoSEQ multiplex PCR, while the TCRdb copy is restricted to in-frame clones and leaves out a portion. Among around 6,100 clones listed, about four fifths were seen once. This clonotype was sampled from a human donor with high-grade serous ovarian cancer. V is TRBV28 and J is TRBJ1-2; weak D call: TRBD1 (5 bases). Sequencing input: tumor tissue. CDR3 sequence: CASQSGPRGYTF. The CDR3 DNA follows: TGTGCCAGCCAGTCAGGGCCTAGGGGCTACACCTTC.